These T cell receptor beta chains were read from a single sample in a study of neurological immune-mediated disorders. In TCRdb, the 5' RACE reads were re-called with MiXCR into one record per CDR3 protein. The sample consists of approximately 30,000 distinct CDR3 sequences, under 25% of them appearing once. Source material: CD4+ T cells from blood. The receptor set was obtained from a middle-aged man with HTLV-1-associated myelopathy (HAM/TSP). The CDR3 runs from the conserved cysteine through the conserved F or W. The order of the fields is clone size, D gene, V gene, J gene, CDR3 protein, CDR3 DNA. The D gene is left open where the match is weak. Rows give clone size only sometimes, using once, few, many, or a class for an expanded clone.

clone size: NA
D gene: NA
V gene: TRBV7-3
J gene: TRBJ1-3
CDR3 protein: CASSPQGFGNTIYF
CDR3 DNA: TGTGCCAGCAGCCCGCAGGGATTTGGAAACACCATATATTTT

clone size: NA
D gene: NA
V gene: TRBV7-2
J gene: TRBJ1-4
CDR3 protein: CASSLKVGGEKLFF
CDR3 DNA: TGTGCCAGCAGCTTAAAGGTCGGGGGTGAAAAACTGTTTTTT

clone size: few
D gene: NA
V gene: TRBV18
J gene: TRBJ2-3
CDR3 protein: CASSPPRKSTDTQYF
CDR3 DNA: TGTGCCAGCTCACCCCCCCGGAAGAGCACAGATACGCAGTATTTT

clone size: medium-sized
D gene: NA
V gene: TRBV7-9
J gene: TRBJ1-5
CDR3 protein: CASSTRQNQPQHF
CDR3 DNA: TGTGCCAGCAGCACGCGACAGAATCAGCCCCAGCATTTT

clone size: many
D gene: TRBD2
V gene: TRBV20-1
J gene: TRBJ2-5
CDR3 protein: CSARPADAMRGETQYF
CDR3 DNA: TGCAGTGCTAGACCTGCCGACGCCATGCGGGGGGAGACCCAGTACTTC

clone size: NA
D gene: TRBD2
V gene: TRBV11-2
J gene: TRBJ2-7
CDR3 protein: CASSSTSGGAYEQYF
CDR3 DNA: TGTGCCAGCAGCTCCACTAGCGGGGGGGCATACGAGCAGTACTTC

clone size: NA
D gene: NA
V gene: TRBV5-1
J gene: TRBJ2-7
CDR3 protein: CASSVDRDYEQYF
CDR3 DNA: TGCGCCAGCAGCGTGGACCGGGACTACGAGCAGTACTTC

clone size: NA
D gene: NA
V gene: TRBV5-4
J gene: TRBJ1-4
CDR3 protein: CASSLPAGKLFF
CDR3 DNA: TGTGCCAGCAGCTTGCCTGCGGGAAAACTGTTTTTT

clone size: many
D gene: TRBD1
V gene: TRBV3-1
J gene: TRBJ1-1
CDR3 protein: CASSTGTGVTEAFF
CDR3 DNA: TGTGCCAGCTCGACCGGGACAGGGGTAACTGAAGCTTTCTTT

clone size: many
D gene: NA
V gene: TRBV6-6
J gene: TRBJ2-3
CDR3 protein: CASSYSRLWGTDTQYF
CDR3 DNA: TGTGCCAGCAGTTACTCGAGGCTTTGGGGCACAGATACGCAGTATTTT

clone size: many
D gene: TRBD2
V gene: TRBV5-1
J gene: TRBJ2-5
CDR3 protein: CASSFSGSNRETQYF
CDR3 DNA: TGCGCCAGCAGTTTTAGCGGGAGCAACCGAGAGACCCAGTACTTC

clone size: many
D gene: TRBD1
V gene: TRBV6-5
J gene: TRBJ2-1
CDR3 protein: CASSYLRQGVPYYNEQFF
CDR3 DNA: TGTGCCAGCAGTTATTTAAGACAGGGGGTCCCCTACTACAATGAGCAGTTCTTC

clone size: many
D gene: NA
V gene: TRBV6-5
J gene: TRBJ1-1
CDR3 protein: CASSTTAGRFGRAFF
CDR3 DNA: TGTGCCAGCAGTACCACGGCAGGGAGGTTCGGCCGAGCTTTCTTT

clone size: many
D gene: TRBD1
V gene: TRBV5-1
J gene: TRBJ2-7
CDR3 protein: CASSGQGSSYEQYF
CDR3 DNA: TGCGCCAGCAGCGGACAGGGGAGCTCCTACGAGCAGTACTTC

clone size: NA
D gene: TRBD1
V gene: TRBV28
J gene: TRBJ2-7
CDR3 protein: CASSFLGTGRSYEQYF
CDR3 DNA: TGTGCCAGCAGTTTCCTTGGGACAGGCCGTTCCTACGAGCAGTACTTC

clone size: few
D gene: TRBD2
V gene: TRBV20-1
J gene: TRBJ2-3
CDR3 protein: CSARDASGTADTQYF
CDR3 DNA: TGCAGTGCTAGAGACGCTAGCGGCACCGCAGATACGCAGTATTTT

clone size: many
D gene: NA
V gene: TRBV6-5
J gene: TRBJ1-1
CDR3 protein: CASSSWRGAPEAFF
CDR3 DNA: TGTGCCAGCAGTTCGTGGCGGGGGGCGCCTGAAGCTTTCTTT

clone size: NA
D gene: TRBD1
V gene: TRBV2
J gene: TRBJ2-1
CDR3 protein: CASRLGQPTYNEQFF
CDR3 DNA: TGTGCCAGCAGGTTGGGACAGCCAACCTACAATGAGCAGTTCTTC

clone size: many
D gene: NA
V gene: TRBV20-1
J gene: TRBJ1-2
CDR3 protein: CSARSTSNYGYTF
CDR3 DNA: TGCAGTGCTAGATCCACATCCAACTATGGCTACACCTTC

clone size: many
D gene: NA
V gene: TRBV5-1
J gene: TRBJ2-3
CDR3 protein: CASSILTGSTDTQYF
CDR3 DNA: TGCGCCAGCAGCATCCTTACAGGCAGCACAGATACGCAGTATTTT

clone size: many
D gene: TRBD2
V gene: TRBV5-4
J gene: TRBJ2-7
CDR3 protein: CASSRRTSGFYEQYF
CDR3 DNA: TGTGCCAGCAGCCGTAGGACTAGCGGGTTCTACGAGCAGTACTTC

clone size: many
D gene: NA
V gene: TRBV9
J gene: TRBJ2-6
CDR3 protein: CASSHQNRAGANVLTF
CDR3 DNA: TGTGCCAGCAGCCACCAAAACAGGGCTGGGGCCAACGTCCTGACTTTC

clone size: NA
D gene: NA
V gene: TRBV7-9
J gene: TRBJ2-7
CDR3 protein: CVSSPGPAEQYF
CDR3 DNA: TGTGTCAGCAGCCCAGGACCGGCCGAGCAGTACTTC

clone size: many
D gene: NA
V gene: TRBV10-3
J gene: TRBJ1-1
CDR3 protein: CAISERGSNTEAFF
CDR3 DNA: TGTGCCATCAGTGAGAGGGGGTCGAACACTGAAGCTTTCTTT

clone size: many
D gene: NA
V gene: TRBV20-1
J gene: TRBJ1-1
CDR3 protein: CSASRAGATRAFF
CDR3 DNA: TGCAGTGCTAGTAGGGCAGGGGCCACCCGGGCTTTCTTT

clone size: NA
D gene: TRBD1
V gene: TRBV25-1
J gene: TRBJ1-1
CDR3 protein: CASSETGVTFF
CDR3 DNA: TGTGCCAGCAGTGAAACAGGGGTAACTTTCTTT

clone size: many
D gene: NA
V gene: TRBV20-1
J gene: TRBJ2-7
CDR3 protein: CSAGRTGHRSYEQYF
CDR3 DNA: TGCAGTGCTGGGAGGACAGGACACCGCTCCTACGAGCAGTACTTC

clone size: many
D gene: TRBD2
V gene: TRBV3-1
J gene: TRBJ2-1
CDR3 protein: CASSRGLAGENEQFF
CDR3 DNA: TGTGCCAGCAGCCGAGGACTAGCGGGAGAGAATGAGCAGTTCTTC

clone size: many
D gene: NA
V gene: TRBV3-1
J gene: TRBJ1-6
CDR3 protein: CASSPGLGISSYNSPLHF
CDR3 DNA: TGTGCCAGCAGCCCCGGGCTGGGGATTAGCTCCTATAATTCACCCCTCCACTTT

clone size: many
D gene: TRBD1
V gene: TRBV20-1
J gene: TRBJ2-2
CDR3 protein: CSARDRGQGAGTGELFF
CDR3 DNA: TGCAGTGCTAGAGATAGGGGACAGGGGGCTGGAACCGGGGAGCTGTTTTTT

clone size: few
D gene: TRBD2
V gene: TRBV3-1
J gene: TRBJ2-5
CDR3 protein: CASSQGGGRIQETQYF
CDR3 DNA: TGTGCCAGCAGCCAAGGGGGCGGGAGGATCCAAGAGACCCAGTACTTC

clone size: many
D gene: NA
V gene: TRBV20-1
J gene: TRBJ1-1
CDR3 protein: CSAPDFPQAFF
CDR3 DNA: TGCAGTGCTCCCGACTTCCCTCAAGCTTTCTTT

clone size: many
D gene: NA
V gene: TRBV5-1
J gene: TRBJ2-3
CDR3 protein: CASSLRGAPSLVNTQYF
CDR3 DNA: TGCGCCAGCAGCTTAAGGGGAGCTCCGTCGCTTGTAAATACGCAGTATTTT

clone size: many
D gene: TRBD1
V gene: TRBV6-5
J gene: TRBJ1-6
CDR3 protein: CASRDRDNSPLHF
CDR3 DNA: TGTGCCAGCAGGGACAGGGACAATTCACCCCTCCACTTT

clone size: NA
D gene: NA
V gene: TRBV20-1
J gene: TRBJ2-7
CDR3 protein: CSARSPYEQYF
CDR3 DNA: TGCAGTGCTAGATCCCCCTACGAGCAGTACTTC

clone size: many
D gene: NA
V gene: TRBV6-6
J gene: TRBJ1-3
CDR3 protein: CASRPPGQSGNTIYF
CDR3 DNA: TGTGCCAGCAGACCTCCCGGACAGTCTGGAAACACCATATATTTT

clone size: once
D gene: TRBD1
V gene: TRBV3-1
J gene: TRBJ2-2
CDR3 protein: CATGQGIDTGELFF
CDR3 DNA: TGTGCCACGGGACAGGGAATTGACACCGGGGAGCTGTTTTTT

clone size: many
D gene: NA
V gene: TRBV5-1
J gene: TRBJ2-6
CDR3 protein: CASSLVYGQGVAGANVLTF
CDR3 DNA: TGCGCCAGCAGCTTGGTATATGGCCAGGGAGTAGCTGGGGCCAACGTCCTGACTTTC

clone size: many
D gene: TRBD2
V gene: TRBV12-3/TRBV12-4
J gene: TRBJ2-7
CDR3 protein: CASSLTNSGSVVSEQYF
CDR3 DNA: TGTGCCAGCAGTCTCACGAATAGCGGGAGCGTGGTCTCCGAGCAGTACTTC

clone size: many
D gene: NA
V gene: TRBV6-5
J gene: TRBJ1-3
CDR3 protein: CASSLDTLSGNTIYF
CDR3 DNA: TGTGCCAGCAGTCTGGACACCCTCTCTGGAAACACCATATATTTT

clone size: many
D gene: TRBD1
V gene: TRBV7-3
J gene: TRBJ2-5
CDR3 protein: CASSRRGQGQETQYF
CDR3 DNA: TGTGCCAGCAGCCGACGAGGACAGGGACAAGAGACCCAGTACTTC

clone size: many
D gene: NA
V gene: TRBV12-3/TRBV12-4
J gene: TRBJ2-5
CDR3 protein: CASSSPGTFQETQYF
CDR3 DNA: TGTGCCAGCAGTTCCCCCGGGACTTTCCAAGAGACCCAGTACTTC

clone size: many
D gene: NA
V gene: TRBV5-1
J gene: TRBJ2-5
CDR3 protein: CASKDPPGPRRQETQYF
CDR3 DNA: TGCGCCAGTAAGGACCCGCCGGGACCCCGGCGCCAAGAGACCCAGTACTTC

clone size: few
D gene: NA
V gene: TRBV12-3/TRBV12-4
J gene: TRBJ2-7
CDR3 protein: CASSSPGPRSEQYF
CDR3 DNA: TGTGCCAGCAGTTCCCCGGGACCTAGAAGCGAGCAGTACTTC

clone size: many
D gene: NA
V gene: TRBV5-1
J gene: TRBJ2-2
CDR3 protein: CASSWGGRTGELFF
CDR3 DNA: TGCGCCAGCAGCTGGGGGGGGCGCACCGGGGAGCTGTTTTTT

clone size: many
D gene: TRBD2
V gene: TRBV3-1
J gene: TRBJ2-4
CDR3 protein: CASSTSGTSGGRGAKNIQYF
CDR3 DNA: TGTGCCAGCAGCACCTCCGGGACTAGCGGGGGGAGAGGAGCCAAAAACATTCAGTACTTC

clone size: NA
D gene: NA
V gene: TRBV28
J gene: TRBJ1-1
CDR3 protein: CASSLEALVNTEAFF
CDR3 DNA: TGTGCCAGCAGTTTAGAAGCCCTCGTGAACACTGAAGCTTTCTTT

clone size: many
D gene: NA
V gene: TRBV20-1
J gene: TRBJ2-5
CDR3 protein: CSAARGMGKTQYF
CDR3 DNA: TGCAGTGCTGCCCGAGGAATGGGGAAGACCCAGTACTTC

clone size: NA
D gene: NA
V gene: TRBV11-2
J gene: TRBJ1-6
CDR3 protein: CASSLARGDVSPLHF
CDR3 DNA: TGTGCCAGCAGCTTAGCCAGGGGAGATGTTTCACCCCTCCACTTT

clone size: many
D gene: NA
V gene: TRBV12-3/TRBV12-4
J gene: TRBJ1-1
CDR3 protein: CASSFTGRRNTEAFF
CDR3 DNA: TGTGCCAGCAGTTTTACGGGACGGCGGAACACTGAAGCTTTCTTT

clone size: NA
D gene: NA
V gene: TRBV11-2
J gene: TRBJ1-2
CDR3 protein: CASSLRQLRLDTF
CDR3 DNA: TGTGCCAGCAGCTTACGACAGCTACGTTTGGACACCTTC

clone size: many
D gene: NA
V gene: TRBV12-3/TRBV12-4
J gene: TRBJ1-1
CDR3 protein: CASRGPGHLNTEAFF
CDR3 DNA: TGTGCCAGCAGGGGACCGGGACACCTAAACACTGAAGCTTTCTTT

clone size: many
D gene: NA
V gene: TRBV21-1
J gene: TRBJ2-7
CDR3 protein: CASSPRDKSSYEQYF
CDR3 DNA: TGTGCCAGCAGCCCTCGGGACAAGAGCTCCTACGAGCAGTACTTC

clone size: many
D gene: NA
V gene: TRBV29-1
J gene: TRBJ2-5
CDR3 protein: CSVTRGTSYQETQYF
CDR3 DNA: TGCAGCGTTACCCGCGGGACGAGCTATCAAGAGACCCAGTACTTC

clone size: many
D gene: NA
V gene: TRBV5-1
J gene: TRBJ2-1
CDR3 protein: CASSLGGGGVSYNEQFF
CDR3 DNA: TGCGCCAGCAGCTTGGGTGGAGGCGGCGTCTCCTACAATGAGCAGTTCTTC

clone size: few
D gene: NA
V gene: TRBV5-4
J gene: TRBJ2-1
CDR3 protein: CASSPQGGSEQFF
CDR3 DNA: TGTGCCAGCAGCCCCCAGGGGGGAAGTGAGCAGTTCTTC

clone size: many
D gene: NA
V gene: TRBV5-4
J gene: TRBJ2-7
CDR3 protein: CASSLVFSYEQYF
CDR3 DNA: TGTGCCAGCAGCTTGGTGTTCTCCTACGAGCAGTACTTC

clone size: NA
D gene: NA
V gene: TRBV5-1
J gene: TRBJ2-1
CDR3 protein: CASSHGQNPYNEQFF
CDR3 DNA: TGCGCCAGCAGCCACGGACAGAATCCCTACAATGAGCAGTTCTTC

clone size: many
D gene: TRBD2
V gene: TRBV5-1
J gene: TRBJ2-1
CDR3 protein: CASSSRLARGSYNEQFF
CDR3 DNA: TGCGCCAGCAGCTCCCGACTAGCGAGAGGCTCCTACAATGAGCAGTTCTTC

clone size: NA
D gene: NA
V gene: TRBV20-1
J gene: TRBJ2-2
CDR3 protein: CSAIQGDTGELFF
CDR3 DNA: TGCAGTGCTATACAGGGCGACACCGGGGAGCTGTTTTTT